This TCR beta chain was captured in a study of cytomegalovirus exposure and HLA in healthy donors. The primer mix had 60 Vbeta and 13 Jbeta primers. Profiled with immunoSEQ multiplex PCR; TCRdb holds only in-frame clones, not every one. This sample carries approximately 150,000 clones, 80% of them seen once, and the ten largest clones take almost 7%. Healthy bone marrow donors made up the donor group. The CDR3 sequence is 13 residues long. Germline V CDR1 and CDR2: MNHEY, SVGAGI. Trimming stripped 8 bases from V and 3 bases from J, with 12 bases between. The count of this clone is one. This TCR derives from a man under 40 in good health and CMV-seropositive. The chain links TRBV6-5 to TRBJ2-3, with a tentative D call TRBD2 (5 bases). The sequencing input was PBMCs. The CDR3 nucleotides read TGTGCCAGCGCTGCGACGGGAACAGATACGCAGTATTTT. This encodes CASAATGTDTQYF.